These 15 T cell receptor beta chains were all obtained from the same sample, sequenced in a study of cytomegalovirus exposure and HLA in healthy donors. PCR primers comprised 60 Vbeta and 13 Jbeta primers. The protocol was immunoSEQ multiplex PCR, while the TCRdb copy is restricted to in-frame clones and leaves out a portion. Its table records around 200,000 clones. The sample consisted of PBMCs. The receptors were sampled from a woman in her thirties in good health and CMV-seropositive.

CDR3 residues: CASSLATGGETQYF. CDR3 coding DNA: TGTGCCAGCAGCTTAGCGACAGGGGGCGAGACCCAGTACTTC. The rearrangement uses TRBV7-6 and TRBJ2-5; 10 positions match TRBD1. The CDR3 has 14 amino acids. Germline loops: CDR1 SGHVS, CDR2 FNYEAQ. The J segment lost 5 bases and the V segment lost 0 bases, leaving 0 bases of the junction unmatched. The variable domain in full, with the rest retrieved from reference TRBV7-6 and TRBJ2-5, is GAGVSQSPRYKVTKRGQDVALRCDPISGHVSLYWYRQALGQGPEFLTYFNYEAQQDKSGLPNDRFSAERPEGSISTLTIQRTEQRDSAMYRCASSLATGGETQYFGPGTRLLVL.

The rearrangement links TRBV2 to TRBJ1-2; D is uncertain. The CDR3 totals 10 residues. Deletions cut 6 bases from V and 6 bases from J, with 5 bases between. Per germline, CDR1 SNHLY and CDR2 FYNNEI. DNA for the CDR3: TGTGCCAGCAGGGGCAATGGCTACACCTTC. Translating gives CASRGNGYTF.

V gene TRBV12-5 combines with J gene TRBJ2-5; D unresolved. V lost 1 base and J 6 bases, leaving 9 bases between the germline ends. The CDR3 consists of 13 residues. Germline CDR1 and CDR2: LGHNT and FRNRAP. The CDR3 is CASGLARAKTQYF. The CDR3 region has the DNA TGTGCTAGTGGTTTGGCCCGAGCGAAGACCCAGTACTTC.

This chain uses TRBV6-5 with TRBJ1-2; the match to TRBD1 covers 8 bases. The CDR3 runs 16 residues. J lost 8 bases, V lost 0 bases, and 11 bases had no gene match. The V gene's germline CDR1 is MNHEY and CDR2 SVGAGI. In DNA, the CDR3 is TGTGCCAGCAGTTACTCGCGGACAGGGACACTCAAGGGCTACACCTTC. Its translation: CASSYSRTGTLKGYTF.

This sequence joins TRBV6-5 and TRBJ2-2; TRBD1 agrees at 7 bases. Germline V CDR1 and CDR2: MNHEY, SVGAGI. The CDR3 is made up of 16 amino acids. Unmatched junction bases numbered 5, after V lost 0 bases and J lost 4 bases. CDR3 region: CASSYSLGQSTGELFF. CDR3 DNA sequence: TGTGCCAGCAGTTACTCACTGGGACAGTCCACCGGGGAGCTGTTTTTT.

The chain employs TRBV12-5 and TRBJ2-7; 7 positions match TRBD1. The germline V gene has CDR1 LGHNT and CDR2 FRNRAP. Unmatched junction bases numbered 11, after V lost 2 bases and J lost 4 bases. The CDR3 contains 16 residues. Written as DNA, the CDR3 is TGTGCTAGTGGTTTGACCCTAGGGGACAGAGTTTACGAGCAGTACTTC. Its translation: CASGLTLGDRVYEQYF.

V usage is TRBV7-9 and J usage is TRBJ1-1, with 8 bases matching TRBD1. The CDR3 runs 13 residues. Germline-derived CDR1 and CDR2 are SEHNR and FQNEAQ (reference sequence). Trimming at V came to 5 bases and at J to 4 bases, leaving 3 bases not matched to a gene. This CDR3 is CASSVTGGTEAFF. CDR3 bases: TGTGCCAGCAGCGTCACAGGGGGCACTGAAGCTTTCTTT.

This rearrangement joins TRBV27 to TRBJ2-5; D perhaps matches TRBD2 (5 bases). The germline V and J ends were trimmed by 4 bases and 2 bases, with 23 bases remaining between them. In germline, CDR1 is MNHEY, CDR2 SMNVEV (reference sequence). CDR3 length: 18 residues. CDR3 sequence: CASSSPHRADGNQETQYF. CDR3 coding DNA: TGTGCCAGCAGTTCTCCTCACCGAGCGGACGGCAATCAAGAGACCCAGTACTTC.

The CDR3 coding sequence is TGCGCCAGCAGCCAAGATCGGAGCGGGAGTAGCTCTGGGGCCAACGTCCTGACTTTC. Encoded protein: CASSQDRSGSSSGANVLTF. The gene calls are TRBV4-1 and TRBJ2-6; 8 positions match TRBD2. The germline V gene encodes CDR1 MGHRA and CDR2 YSYEKL. This CDR3 has 19 amino acids. V lost 0 bases, J lost 0 bases, and 7 bases stayed unmatched.

J is TRBJ1-2 and V is TRBV27; no clear D. The V and J ends lost 2 bases and 7 bases respectively, with 11 bases between them. Germline assignment: CDR1 MNHEY and CDR2 SMNVEV (reference sequence). This CDR3 has 13 residues. CDR3 in amino acids: CASSLSPPGGYTF. In DNA, the CDR3 is TGTGCCAGCAGTTTAAGCCCCCCGGGTGGCTACACCTTC.

CDR3 in DNA: TGTGCCAGCAGCCGCCGAGGGGGTTCTGGAAACACCATATATTTT. Translation: CASSRRGGSGNTIYF. The J gene is TRBJ1-3, the V gene TRBV5-6, with a tentative D call TRBD1 (6 bases). The V gene's germline CDR1 is SGHDT and CDR2 YYEEEE. V lost 4 bases and J lost 1, with 12 bases in between. The CDR3 is 15 residues long.

The chain is built from TRBV5-1 and TRBJ2-5, with a possible D match to TRBD1 (6 bases). V shed 4 bases and J shed 2 bases, with 12 bases lying between them. CDR1 is SGHRS and CDR2 is YFSETQ in the germline V gene. The CDR3 consists of 14 residues. CDR3 bases: TGCGCCAGCAGCCCCAGGACAGAACAAGAGACCCAGTACTTC. Its translation is CASSPRTEQETQYF.

This chain joins TRBV28 and TRBJ2-4; possible D gene TRBD1, 5 bases. The CDR3 sequence is 14 residues long. Trimming left V 5 bases short and J 0 bases short, with 8 bases between. Germline V gene sequence: CDR1 MDHEN, CDR2 SYDVKM. CDR3 in amino acids: CASSAQGAKNIQYF. The CDR3 region has the DNA TGTGCCAGCAGTGCCCAGGGAGCCAAAAACATTCAGTACTTC.

The chain couples TRBV2 to TRBJ2-4; TRBD2 agrees at 8 bases. V lost 5 bases to trimming and J lost 5 bases; unmatched junction nucleotides: 5. Germline values: CDR1 SNHLY, CDR2 FYNNEI. The CDR3 is 14 amino acids. As DNA, the CDR3 is TGTGCCAGCAGTCTACTAGCGGCCCAAAACATTCAGTACTTC. This encodes CASSLLAAQNIQYF.

The rearrangement links TRBV30 to TRBJ1-2; no clear D gene. The germline gives CDR1 GTSNPN, CDR2 SVGIG (reference sequence). The CDR3 is 12 residues long. The V and J ends lost 2 bases and 3 bases respectively, with 7 bases between them. DNA of the CDR3: TGTGCCTGGAGTCGGAGATACTATGGCTACACCTTC. Translation gives CAWSRRYYGYTF.